This T cell receptor (beta chain) was retrieved from a study of CD8+CD57+ T cells in acquired aplastic anemia. Study-level results: Patients and controls shared roughly 31 CD8+ CDR3 sequences, highly expressed in patients. Patients versus controls showed no significant CD8+ Simpson's diversity difference.

With respect to this clonotype: Its antigen is not known.

The V gene lost 4 bases and the J gene lost 5 bases, with 11 bases spanning the gap. The CDR3 consists of 13 residues. Genomic DNA provided the template from which TCR beta VDJ and CDR3 profiles were obtained. TCRdb reprocessed the reads with MiXCR, giving one entry per CDR3 protein. The sample has about half a million distinct CDR3 sequences; 25% to 40% are singletons. All patients picked for sequencing had shown, by flow cytometry, an expansion of CD8+CD57+ cells. Diagnosis of severe acquired aplastic anemia applied to all patients. Patients were therapy-naive when their blood was sampled. Material: sorted CD4+, CD8+, or CD8+CD57+ T cells (not recorded which) from PBMCs. J is TRBJ2-5 and V is TRBV12-3 or TRBV12-4; D is ambiguous. This TCR derives from a human donor with aplastic anemia. The CDR3 is CASSSERWETQYF. The CDR3, as DNA: TGTGCCAGCAGTTCAGAGCGCTGGGAGACCCAGTACTTC.